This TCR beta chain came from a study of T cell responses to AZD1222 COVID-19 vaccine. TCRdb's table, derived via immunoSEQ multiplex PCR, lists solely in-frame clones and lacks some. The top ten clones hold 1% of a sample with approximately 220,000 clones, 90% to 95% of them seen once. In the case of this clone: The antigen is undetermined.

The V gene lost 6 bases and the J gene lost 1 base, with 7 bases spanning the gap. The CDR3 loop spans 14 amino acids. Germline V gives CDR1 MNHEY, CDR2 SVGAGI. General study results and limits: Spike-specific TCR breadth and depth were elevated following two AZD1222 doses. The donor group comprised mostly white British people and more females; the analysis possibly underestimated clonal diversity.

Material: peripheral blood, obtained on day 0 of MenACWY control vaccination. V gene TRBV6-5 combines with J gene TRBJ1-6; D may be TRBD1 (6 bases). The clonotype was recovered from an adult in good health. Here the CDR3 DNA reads TGTGCCAGCAGCACAGGGTCCTATAATTCACCCCTCCACTTT. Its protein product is CASSTGSYNSPLHF.